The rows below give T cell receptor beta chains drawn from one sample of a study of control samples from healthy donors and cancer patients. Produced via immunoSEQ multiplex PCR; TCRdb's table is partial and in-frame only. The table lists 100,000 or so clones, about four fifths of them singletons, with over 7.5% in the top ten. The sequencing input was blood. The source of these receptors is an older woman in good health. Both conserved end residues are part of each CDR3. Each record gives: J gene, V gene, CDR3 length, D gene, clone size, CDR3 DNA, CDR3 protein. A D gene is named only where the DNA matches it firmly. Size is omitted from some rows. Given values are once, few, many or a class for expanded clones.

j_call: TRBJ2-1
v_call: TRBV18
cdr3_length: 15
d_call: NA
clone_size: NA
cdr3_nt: TGTGCCAGCTCACCACCCGGGACCAGGAACAATGAGCAGTTCTTC
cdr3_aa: CASSPPGTRNNEQFF

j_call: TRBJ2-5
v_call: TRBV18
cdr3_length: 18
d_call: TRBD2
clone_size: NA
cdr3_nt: TGTGCCAGCTCACCGGGACTAGCGGATATATGGGCACAAGAGACCCAGTACTTC
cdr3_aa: CASSPGLADIWAQETQYF

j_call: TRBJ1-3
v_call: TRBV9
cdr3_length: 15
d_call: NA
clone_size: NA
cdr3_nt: TGTGCCAGCAGCGGGGCACGGGGGCGCGGGGACACCATATATTTT
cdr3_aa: CASSGARGRGDTIYF

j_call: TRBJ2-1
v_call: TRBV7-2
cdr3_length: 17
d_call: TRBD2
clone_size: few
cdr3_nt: TGTGCCAGCAGCCCAAGAATGGGACTAGCGGGGGGGAATGAGCAGTTCTTC
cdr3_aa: CASSPRMGLAGGNEQFF

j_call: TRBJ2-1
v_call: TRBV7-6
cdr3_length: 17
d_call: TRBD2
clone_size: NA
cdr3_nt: TGTGCCAGCAGCCCACGGACTAGCGGGACTTCCTACAATGAGCAGTTCTTC
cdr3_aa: CASSPRTSGTSYNEQFF

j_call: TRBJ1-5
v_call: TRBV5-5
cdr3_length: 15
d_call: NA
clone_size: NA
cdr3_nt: TGTGCCAGCAGCTTGGTAGACAGCTATTATCAGCCCCAGCATTTT
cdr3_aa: CASSLVDSYYQPQHF

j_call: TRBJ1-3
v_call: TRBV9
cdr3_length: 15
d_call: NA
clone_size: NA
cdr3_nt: TGTGCCAGCAGCCCACAGGGCAACTCTGGAAACACCATATATTTT
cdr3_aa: CASSPQGNSGNTIYF

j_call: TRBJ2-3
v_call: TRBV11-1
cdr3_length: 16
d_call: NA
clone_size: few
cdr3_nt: TGTGCCAGCAGCTCCCTAATAGGGAAGAGTGGAGATACGCAGTATTTT
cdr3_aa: CASSSLIGKSGDTQYF

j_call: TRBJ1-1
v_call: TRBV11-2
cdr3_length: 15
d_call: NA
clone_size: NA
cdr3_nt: TGTGCCAGCAGCTTAGTCCCGGGGATTTACACTGAAGCTTTCTTT
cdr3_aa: CASSLVPGIYTEAFF

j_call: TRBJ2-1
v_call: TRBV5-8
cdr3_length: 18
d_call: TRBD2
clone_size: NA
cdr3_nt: TGTGCCAGCAGCCGGGGGACTATCCCAACGGATGCCTACAATGAGCAGTTCTTC
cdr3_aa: CASSRGTIPTDAYNEQFF

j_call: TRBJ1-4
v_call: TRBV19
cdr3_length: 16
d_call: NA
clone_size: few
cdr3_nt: TGTGCCAGTAGTGGGGGGACTGCGGCAACTAATGAAAAACTGTTTTTT
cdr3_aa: CASSGGTAATNEKLFF

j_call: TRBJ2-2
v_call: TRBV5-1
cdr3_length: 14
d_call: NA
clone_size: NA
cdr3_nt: TGCGCCAGCAGCTTGGATCGGTTCACCGGGGAGCTGTTTTTT
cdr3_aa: CASSLDRFTGELFF

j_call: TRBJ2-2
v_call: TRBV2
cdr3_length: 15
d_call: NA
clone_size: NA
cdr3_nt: TGTGCCAGCAGTGCAGGAGAGCTAGCACCCGGGGAGCTGTTTTTT
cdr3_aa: CASSAGELAPGELFF

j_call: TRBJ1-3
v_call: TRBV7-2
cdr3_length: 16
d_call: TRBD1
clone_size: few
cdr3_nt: TGTGCCAGCAGCTTAGCAGGACAGGGTACTGGAAACACCATATATTTT
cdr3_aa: CASSLAGQGTGNTIYF

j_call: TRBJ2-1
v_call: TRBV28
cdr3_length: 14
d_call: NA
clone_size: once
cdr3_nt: TGTGCCAGCAGGACCCGGGCGACCTACAATGAGCAGTTCTTC
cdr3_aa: CASRTRATYNEQFF

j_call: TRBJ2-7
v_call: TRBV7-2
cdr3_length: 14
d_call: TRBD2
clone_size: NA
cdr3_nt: TGTGCCAGCAGCCTCGGGACTAGCGGGACCCCAGGATACTTC
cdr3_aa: CASSLGTSGTPGYF

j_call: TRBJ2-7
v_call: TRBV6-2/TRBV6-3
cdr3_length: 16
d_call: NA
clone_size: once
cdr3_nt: TGTGCCAGCAGTTACTACCAAGCCGGGATAGCCTACGAGCAGTACTTC
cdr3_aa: CASSYYQAGIAYEQYF

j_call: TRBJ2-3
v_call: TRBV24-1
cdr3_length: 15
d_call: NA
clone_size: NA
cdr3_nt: TGTGCCACCAGTGATTTCACCGAAATCACAGATACGCAGTATTTT
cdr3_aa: CATSDFTEITDTQYF

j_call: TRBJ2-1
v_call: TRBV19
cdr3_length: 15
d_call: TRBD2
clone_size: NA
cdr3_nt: TGTGCCAGTAGCTTCGGGTGGGGGACTAACAATGAGCAGTTCTTC
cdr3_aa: CASSFGWGTNNEQFF

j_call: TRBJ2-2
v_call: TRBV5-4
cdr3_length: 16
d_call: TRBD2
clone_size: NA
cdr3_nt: TGTGCCAGCAGCTTGGTTCGGGGGGCGAACACCGGGGAGCTGTTTTTT
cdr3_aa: CASSLVRGANTGELFF

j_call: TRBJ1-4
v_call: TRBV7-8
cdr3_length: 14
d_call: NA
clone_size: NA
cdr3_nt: TGTGCCAGCAGCTTAGACAGTTCAAATGAAAAACTGTTTTTT
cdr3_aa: CASSLDSSNEKLFF

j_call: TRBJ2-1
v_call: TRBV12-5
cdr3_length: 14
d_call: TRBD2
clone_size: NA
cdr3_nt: TGTGCTAGTAAATCGGGGGGGGCCTGGGATGAGCAGTTCTTC
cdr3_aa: CASKSGGAWDEQFF

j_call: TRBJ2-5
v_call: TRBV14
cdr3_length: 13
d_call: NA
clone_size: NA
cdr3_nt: TGTGCCAGCAGCCAAGAACCCGTGGAGACCCAGTACTTC
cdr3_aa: CASSQEPVETQYF

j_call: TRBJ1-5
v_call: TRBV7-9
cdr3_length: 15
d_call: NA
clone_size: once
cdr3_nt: TGTGCCAGCAGCTTAGGCCCCGGACACAATCAGCCCCAGCATTTT
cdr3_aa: CASSLGPGHNQPQHF

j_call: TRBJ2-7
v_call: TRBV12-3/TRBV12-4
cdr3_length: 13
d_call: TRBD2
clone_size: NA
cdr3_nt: TGTGCCAGCAGTTTACTAGCGGGAGCCGAGCAGTACTTC
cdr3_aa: CASSLLAGAEQYF